This T cell receptor beta chain originates from a study of T cell responses to AZD1222 COVID-19 vaccine. Overall study findings and caveats: The study identified only a handful of AZD1222 recipients as seropositive at baseline. Two doses of AZD1222 preceded a rise in Spike-specific TCR breadth and depth. A reported finding is that nearly half of spike-specific TCRs target unmutated variant regions.

Generated by immunoSEQ multiplex PCR, the TCRdb table keeps only in-frame clones and is missing some. The data show some 140,000 clones, about 91% seen once. In the case of this clone: The antigen is unknown.

V gave up 5 bases and J gave up 0 bases, with 10 bases separating them. Germline CDR1 and CDR2: KGHDR and SFDVKD. This CDR3 is built from 15 residues. The chain couples TRBV24-1 to TRBJ2-1; D ambiguous. This receptor was taken from an adult in good health. The source material was peripheral blood, sampled on day 0 of AZD1222 vaccination. CDR3 region: CATSGSASSYNEQFF. CDR3 nucleotides: TGTGCCACCAGTGGATCGGCCAGCTCCTACAATGAGCAGTTCTTC.